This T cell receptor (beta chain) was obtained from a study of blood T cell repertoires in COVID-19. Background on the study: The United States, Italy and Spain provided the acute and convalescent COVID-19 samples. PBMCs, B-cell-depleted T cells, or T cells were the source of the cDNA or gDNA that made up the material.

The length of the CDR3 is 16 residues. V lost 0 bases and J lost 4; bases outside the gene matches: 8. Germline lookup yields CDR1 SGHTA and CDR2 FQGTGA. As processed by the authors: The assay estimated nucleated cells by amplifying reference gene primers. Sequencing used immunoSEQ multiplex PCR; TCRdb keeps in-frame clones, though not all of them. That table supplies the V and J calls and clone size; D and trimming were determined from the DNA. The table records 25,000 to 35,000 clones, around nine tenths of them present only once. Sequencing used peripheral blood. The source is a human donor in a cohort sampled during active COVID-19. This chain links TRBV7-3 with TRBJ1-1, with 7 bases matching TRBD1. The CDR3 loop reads CASSLTSTGLGTEAFF. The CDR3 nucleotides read TGTGCCAGCAGCTTAACCTCGACAGGGCTCGGCACTGAAGCTTTCTTT.